This record looks at one T cell receptor beta chain sequence and its context. The data stem from a study of PD-L1 blockade in urothelial cancer. Overall study: Atezolizumab was started by patients in 2014 at 1,200 mg intravenously every 3 weeks. Males with urothelial cancer arising in the bladder constituted about 85% of the roughly 30 patients. Of prior chemotherapy regimens, patients had received between 0 and 3. Treatment start was followed by blood analysis at 3 weeks (second dose) and again at 6 weeks.

The time point here: peripheral blood 6 weeks after treatment start. Using immunoSEQ multiplex PCR, the repertoire was profiled, and TCRdb retains in-frame clones only, with some absent. The table records approximately 120,000 clones, 86% of them present only once. V was cut by 3 bases and J by 2 bases, with 14 bases left in between. There are 16 residues in the CDR3. Germline CDR1 is MDHEN and CDR2 is SYDVKM. Source: PBMCs, taken around atezolizumab (anti-PD-L1) treatment. The receptor comes from a man aged 50 or older with urothelial cancer. The chain links TRBV28 to TRBJ1-5, with no clear D. The CDR3 reads CASSFGRSIGNQPQHF. The CDR3, as DNA: TGTGCCAGCAGTTTTGGCAGGTCCATAGGCAATCAGCCCCAGCATTTT.